This T cell receptor beta chain was recorded in a study of type 1 and type 2 diabetes patients. Whole-study context: T cells were magnetically sorted from PBMCs as CD4+ or CD8+ subsets.

Standard classification criteria confirmed type 1 or type 2 diabetes in all patients. Anyone with other autoimmune disease or infection in the prior four weeks was excluded. Trimming cost V 3 bases and J 2 bases, with 21 bases left between them. The germline CDR1 and CDR2 sequences are LNHNV and YYDKDF (reference sequence). The CDR3 is 18 residues long. With respect to this clonotype: Its antigen is not identified.

Whole-study findings and limits: Highly-expanded CD4+ clones were few in type 2 diabetes, median one, 3.9% of reads.

PCR was run on genomic DNA. Multiplex PCR with 30 forward and 13 reverse primers amplified the TCR beta CDR3. TCRdb passed the multiplex PCR reads through MiXCR, listing each CDR3 protein once. This table holds fewer than 350,000 distinct CDR3 sequences, more than 40% found once. The TCR originated in a man aged 18 to 29 with type 2 diabetes. Material for sequencing was peripheral blood mononuclear cells (PBMCs). The chain links TRBV15 to TRBJ2-3; possible D gene TRBD2, 5 bases. As DNA, the CDR3 is TGTGCCACCAGCAGCCCCCCCGAGGGTCTTATCACCACAGATACGCAGTATTTT. It codes for CATSSPPEGLITTDTQYF.